One and the same sample provided the 3 T cell receptor beta chains below, sequenced in a study of blood T cell repertoires in COVID-19. Assay: immunoSEQ multiplex PCR; the TCRdb copy retains only in-frame clones and omits some. Of under 300,000 clones in the sample, about 84% were seen once. Sequences were obtained from peripheral blood. Source of these receptors: a man older than 75 with acute or convalescent COVID-19.

The CDR3 DNA is TGCGCCAGCGGCCGGGACAGGGGATCACCCCTCCACTTT. Protein product: CASGRDRGSPLHF. The chain links TRBV4-1 to TRBJ1-6, with 10 nucleotides matching TRBD1. This CDR3 region has 13 residues. With 8 bases clipped from V and 10 bases from J, the junction kept 5 bases outside the gene matches. The germline V gene has CDR1 MGHRA and CDR2 YSYEKL.

V and J are TRBV24-1 and TRBJ2-7, with 10 nucleotides matching TRBD1. Losses at the gene ends were 3 bases for V and 0 bases for J; bases not matched to a gene: 4. The germline gives CDR1 KGHDR, CDR2 SFDVKD. The CDR3 sequence is 16 residues long. The CDR3 DNA reads TGTGCCACCAGTGATCCGGGACAGGGGTCCTCCTACGAGCAGTACTTC. This translates into CATSDPGQGSSYEQYF.

The chain joins TRBV5-1 to TRBJ2-7; TRBD1 aligns across 7 bases. The CDR3 is 14 amino acids. V lost 3 bases and J lost 0; bases outside the gene matches: 3. The germline gives CDR1 SGHRS, CDR2 YFSETQ. CDR3 nucleotides: TGCGCCAGCAGCTCACAGGGGACCTCCTACGAGCAGTACTTC. As protein: CASSSQGTSYEQYF.